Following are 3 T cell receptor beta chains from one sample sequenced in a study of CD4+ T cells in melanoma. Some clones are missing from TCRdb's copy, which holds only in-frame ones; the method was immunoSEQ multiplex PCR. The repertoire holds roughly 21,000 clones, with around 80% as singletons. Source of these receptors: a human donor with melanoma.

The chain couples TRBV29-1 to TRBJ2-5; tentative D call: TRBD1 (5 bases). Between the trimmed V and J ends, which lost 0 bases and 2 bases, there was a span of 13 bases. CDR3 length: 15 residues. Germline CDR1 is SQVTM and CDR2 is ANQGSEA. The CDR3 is CSVEDRRQRQETQYF. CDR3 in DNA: TGCAGCGTTGAAGATCGAAGACAGAGACAAGAGACCCAGTACTTC.

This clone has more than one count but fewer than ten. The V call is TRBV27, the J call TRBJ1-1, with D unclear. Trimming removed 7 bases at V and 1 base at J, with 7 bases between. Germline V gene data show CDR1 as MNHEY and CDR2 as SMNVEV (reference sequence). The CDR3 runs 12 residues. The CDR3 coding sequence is TGTGCCAGCAAGGTGGGGAACACTGAAGCTTTCTTT. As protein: CASKVGNTEAFF.

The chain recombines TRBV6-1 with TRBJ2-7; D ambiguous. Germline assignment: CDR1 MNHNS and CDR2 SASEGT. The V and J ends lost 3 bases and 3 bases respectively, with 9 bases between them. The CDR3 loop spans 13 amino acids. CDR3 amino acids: CASSEESIYEQYF. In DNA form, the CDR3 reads TGTGCCAGCAGTGAGGAGAGCATCTACGAGCAGTACTTC.